Below are 26 T cell receptor beta chains sequenced from a single sample in a study of blood T cell repertoires in COVID-19 (dated by TCRdb to the early 2020s). The library was built by means of the immunoSEQ multiplex PCR assay. In its TCRdb copy, this immuneACCESS table keeps in-frame sequences only and misses some clones. Where compared with another copy, unresolved V genes explain less than half of these, and the others have no known cause. The sample profile shows about 400,000 clones; over 85% of them were found once. The top ten clonotypes cover about 1.7% of the sample. The sample was PBMCs or T cells enriched from blood (not recorded which). These receptors came from a woman aged 25 to 45 who had recovered from COVID-19.

The chain couples TRBV19 to TRBJ1-4; TRBD1 aligns across 10 bases. The V segment lost 6 bases and the J segment 6 bases; nucleotides outside the gene matches: 7. Germline CDR1 LNHDA, CDR2 SQIVND (reference sequence). CDR3 length: 15 residues. DNA of the CDR3: TGTGCCAGTAGAGGACGCGGGACAGGGGATGAAAAACTGTTTTTT. Its translation is CASRGRGTGDEKLFF.

This clone was seen more than once but under ten times. This CDR3 is CASSYEEAGANVLTF. The DNA of the CDR3 is TGTGCCAGCAGTTACGAGGAAGCTGGGGCCAACGTCCTGACTTTC. The V and J genes are TRBV6-2 or TRBV6-3 and TRBJ2-6; the D is unclear. The V end was cut by 2 bases, the J end by 2 bases, with 7 bases between. Germline CDR1 and CDR2: MNHEY and SVGEGT. There are 15 residues in the CDR3.

The rearrangement joins TRBV11-2 to TRBJ2-3; D is undetermined. V shed 6 bases and J shed 4 bases, with 8 bases lying between them. CDR3 length: 12 amino acids. Germline CDR1 SGHAT, CDR2 FQNNGV. The DNA of the CDR3 is TGTGCCAGCAGTCGGGTTCCAGATACGCAGTATTTT. Its protein product is CASSRVPDTQYF. Complete variable domain (other parts from reference TRBV11-2 and TRBJ2-3): EAGVAQSPRYKIIEKRQSVAFWCNPISGHATLYWYQQILGQGPKLLIQFQNNGVVDDSQLPKDRFSAERLKGVDSTLKIQPAKLEDSAVYLCASSRVPDTQYFGPGTRLTVL.

Written as DNA, the CDR3 is TGCAGCGTTGAAGAAGGGACTAGCGGATCCTGGGAGACCCAGTACTTC. Amino acid sequence: CSVEEGTSGSWETQYF. The chain carries TRBV29-1 and TRBJ2-5; TRBD2 matches 11 bases. CDR1 is SQVTM, CDR2 ANQGSEA, per germline. CDR3 length: 16 residues. With 0 bases clipped from V and 5 bases from J, the junction kept 8 bases outside the gene matches.

V gene TRBV15 combines with J gene TRBJ2-1; 8 positions agree with TRBD1. The CDR3 totals 16 residues. The germline gives CDR1 LNHNV, CDR2 YYDKDF (reference sequence). The V gene end was trimmed by 0 bases and the J gene end by 4 bases; junction bases not matched to a gene: 5. CDR3 sequence: CATSRDLGQDYNEQFF. In nucleotides, the CDR3 is TGTGCCACCAGCAGAGATTTGGGACAGGATTACAATGAGCAGTTCTTC.

This clone was seen only a few times. V usage is TRBV7-2 and J usage is TRBJ1-6, with TRBD1 matching over 8 bases. The junction had 10 bases not matched to a gene; V was cut back by 5 bases and J by 7 bases. The CDR3 sequence is 16 residues long. CDR1 SGHTA and CDR2 FQGNSA come from the germline V gene. The CDR3 loop reads CASSQTPDRVNSPLHF. In DNA, the CDR3 is TGTGCCAGCAGCCAGACCCCGGACAGGGTAAATTCACCCCTCCACTTT.

V gene TRBV6-5 combines with J gene TRBJ1-2; 10 bases line up with TRBD1. The germline CDR1 and CDR2 sequences are MNHEY and SVGAGI. The CDR3 runs 14 residues. Trimming took 6 bases from V and 4 from J; bases not matched to a gene: 5. CDR3 region: CASSRTGGGYGYTF. The CDR3 region has the DNA TGTGCCAGCAGCAGGACAGGGGGAGGCTATGGCTACACCTTC.

The gene calls are TRBV30 and TRBJ1-3; D may be TRBD1 (6 bases). Per the germline V gene, CDR1 is GTSNPN and CDR2 is SVGIG (reference sequence). V was trimmed by 4 bases and J by 4 bases, leaving 11 bases between them. This CDR3 comprises 13 residues. The CDR3 loop is CAWTGQRGNTIYF. The CDR3 nucleotides read TGTGCCTGGACAGGACAGAGAGGAAACACCATATATTTT.

The genes are TRBV7-3 and TRBJ2-1; D perhaps matches TRBD2 (6 bases). V shed 4 bases and J shed 1 base, with 14 bases lying between them. Germline V gives CDR1 SGHTA, CDR2 FQGTGA. This CDR3 comprises 16 residues. This chain's CDR3 is CASSWDSGESYNEQFF. CDR3 sequence (DNA): TGTGCCAGCAGCTGGGATAGCGGCGAGTCCTACAATGAGCAGTTCTTC.

The J gene is TRBJ2-7, the V gene TRBV27; 7 positions match TRBD2. The CDR3 sequence is 16 residues long. J was trimmed by 2 bases and V by 3 bases; bases with no gene match: 10. Germline V gives CDR1 MNHEY, CDR2 SMNVEV (reference sequence). The CDR3 region is CASSFYRQAGTYEQYF. Here the CDR3 DNA reads TGTGCCAGCAGTTTCTATAGACAAGCGGGAACCTACGAGCAGTACTTC.

The chain is built from TRBV12-5 and TRBJ2-5; 15 nucleotides align to TRBD2. Trimming removed 7 bases from V and 5 bases from J; junction bases left unmatched: 8. The CDR3 has 16 residues. Germline CDR1 is LGHNT and CDR2 is FRNRAP. The CDR3 coding sequence is TGTGCTAGTGCCGGGGGACTAGCGGGAGGTCAGGAGACCCAGTACTTC. It specifies CASAGGLAGGQETQYF.

The gene calls are TRBV6-2 or TRBV6-3 and TRBJ1-1; possible D gene TRBD1, 6 bases. V lost 2 bases, J lost 3 bases, and 13 bases lay in between. CDR3 length equals 15 residues. Germline assignment: CDR1 MNHEY and CDR2 SVGEGT. CDR3 nucleotides: TGTGCCAGCAGTTACCCGGGACACCCTTACACTGAAGCTTTCTTT. It codes for CASSYPGHPYTEAFF.

The chain employs TRBV12-3 or TRBV12-4 and TRBJ2-7; D is uncertain. The CDR3 covers 12 residues. Deletions cut 5 bases from V and 5 bases from J, with 10 bases between. The CDR3 DNA is TGTGCCAGCAGTCCCTCTGGCCACGAGCAGTACTTC. Amino acid sequence: CASSPSGHEQYF.

The chain carries TRBV7-3 and TRBJ2-7, with 8 bases matching TRBD1. With V trimmed by 3 bases and J by 7 bases, 11 bases remained unmatched. The CDR3 is 15 amino acids. Germline lookup yields CDR1 SGHTA and CDR2 FQGTGA. CDR3 sequence: CASSFLGQGDTEQYF. The CDR3 region has the DNA TGTGCCAGCAGCTTTTTAGGACAGGGCGACACGGAGCAGTACTTC.

This chain links TRBV20-1 with TRBJ1-5; D may be TRBD1 (6 bases). Per the germline V gene, CDR1 is DFQATT and CDR2 is SNEGSKA (reference sequence). V was clipped by 3 bases and J by 6 bases, with 15 bases between them. The CDR3 runs to 14 residues. The chain's CDR3 is CSASGGPGRQPQHF. CDR3 in DNA: TGCAGTGCTAGTGGGGGGCCGGGTCGTCAGCCCCAGCATTTT.

On this clone: The germline gene is not matched at one end of the junction; a read error may be the cause. This rearrangement joins TRBV6-5 to TRBJ1-4; D is perhaps TRBD1 (5 bases). Germline V gene data show CDR1 as MNHEY and CDR2 as SVGAGI. The CDR3 loop spans 13 amino acids. The CDR3, as DNA: TGTGCCAGCAATTACCTTAAGGGGGAAAAACTGTTTTTT. It codes for CASNYLKGEKLFF.

This clone was counted a few times. The chain has TRBV5-1 and TRBJ2-2; 8 nucleotides line up with TRBD2. Germline assignment: CDR1 SGHRS and CDR2 YFSETQ. Germline trimming cut 1 base from V and 7 bases from J; bases unmatched to any gene: 9. CDR3 length: 16 amino acids. The CDR3 region is CASSLRPAGVGGELFF. In nucleotides, the CDR3 is TGCGCCAGCAGCTTGCGTCCAGCGGGAGTGGGCGGGGAGCTGTTTTTT.

V gene TRBV4-1 combines with J gene TRBJ1-2, with D uncertain. V was shortened by 1 base and J by 6 bases, with 9 bases between the two germline ends. The germline V gene has CDR1 MGHRA and CDR2 YSYEKL. This CDR3 comprises 13 residues. The CDR3 spells CASSQVGSNGYTF. The CDR3 DNA follows: TGCGCCAGCAGCCAAGTCGGTTCCAATGGCTACACCTTC.

The V and J genes are TRBV2 and TRBJ2-4; D is undetermined. Germline CDR1 reads SNHLY; CDR2 reads FYNNEI. The CDR3 totals 16 residues. Trimming cost V 1 base and J 0 bases, with 10 bases left between them. The CDR3 nucleotides are TGTGCCAGCAGTGAAGGCGAATTCCTAGCCAAAAACATTCAGTACTTC. Translation gives CASSEGEFLAKNIQYF. Full variable domain (rest looked up from reference TRBV2 and TRBJ2-4): EPEVTQTPSHQVTQMGQEVILRCVPISNHLYFYWYRQILGQKVEFLVSFYNNEISEKSEIFDDQFSVERPDGSNFTLKIRSTKLEDSAMYFCASSEGEFLAKNIQYFGAGTRLSVL.

V gene TRBV4-1 combines with J gene TRBJ1-1; 7 positions agree with TRBD1. Trimming cost V 0 bases and J 0 bases; bases outside gene matches: 4. CDR1 MGHRA and CDR2 YSYEKL come from the germline V gene. The CDR3 consists of 16 residues. The CDR3 bases are TGCGCCAGCAGCCAAGAGGGACAGAGCTTGAACACTGAAGCTTTCTTT. Its translation is CASSQEGQSLNTEAFF.

The rearrangement joins TRBV19 to TRBJ1-5; TRBD1 matches at 9 bases. This CDR3 region has 15 residues. V dropped 6 bases and J dropped 0; count of bases not matched to a gene: 3. The germline V gene has CDR1 LNHDA and CDR2 SQIVND (reference sequence). CDR3 loop: CASSNRGRSNQPQHF. CDR3 bases: TGTGCCAGTAGCAACAGGGGGCGTAGCAATCAGCCCCAGCATTTT.

This chain uses TRBV25-1 with TRBJ1-1, with 9 bases lining up with TRBD1. The germline V gene has CDR1 MGHDK and CDR2 SYGVNS. Trimming cost V 3 bases and J 4 bases; bases outside gene matches: 3. This CDR3 is built from 14 residues. This chain's CDR3 is CASSESTGGTEAFF. Written as DNA, the CDR3 is TGTGCCAGCAGTGAGTCGACAGGGGGCACTGAAGCTTTCTTT.

This clone was seen once. The V and J genes are TRBV27 and TRBJ2-3; no clear D gene. Germline CDR1 reads MNHEY; CDR2 reads SMNVEV (reference sequence). The CDR3 spans 16 residues. Deletions cut 6 bases from V and 2 bases from J, with 18 bases between. The CDR3 loop is CASSSIRSAYTDTQYF. The CDR3 bases are TGTGCCAGCAGCTCCATCCGGAGCGCCTACACAGATACGCAGTATTTT.

V and J are TRBV4-1 and TRBJ1-6; D not resolved. The CDR3 is made up of 16 amino acids. Trimming cost V 3 bases and J 0 bases, with 9 bases left between them. CDR1 MGHRA and CDR2 YSYEKL come from the germline V gene. CDR3: CASSHNPSSYNSPLHF. The CDR3 DNA reads as TGCGCCAGCAGCCATAACCCCAGCTCCTATAATTCACCCCTCCACTTT.

The genes are TRBV5-1 and TRBJ1-2; no definite D call. Germline V CDR1 and CDR2: SGHRS, YFSETQ. Trimming stripped 0 bases from V and 8 bases from J, with 14 bases between. The CDR3 spans 14 residues. The DNA for the CDR3 is TGCGCCAGCAGCTTGGCCCAGTCAGGCAGAGGCTACACCTTC. Translated: CASSLAQSGRGYTF.

The chain couples TRBV7-9 to TRBJ2-7; D gene ambiguous. This CDR3 contains 13 residues. The germline gives CDR1 SEHNR, CDR2 FQNEAQ (reference sequence). Trimming took 11 bases from V and 0 from J, leaving 14 bases between them. CDR3 nucleotide sequence: TGTGCCGGAGAGTCAGCGCGCTCCTACGAGCAGTACTTC. It yields the protein CAGESARSYEQYF.